These 17 T cell receptor beta chains were sequenced from one sample in a study of T cell responses to AZD1222 COVID-19 vaccine. Sequenced by immunoSEQ multiplex PCR; TCRdb stores in-frame clones only, minus some. The table includes 200,000 or so clones, around 87% detected once. Sequenced here: peripheral blood, sampled on day 0 of MenACWY control vaccination. These receptors originate from an adult in good health.

J is TRBJ1-5 and V is TRBV27, with D possibly TRBD1 on 6 matching bases. CDR1 and CDR2 (germline): MNHEY, SMNVEV (reference sequence). V gave up 0 bases and J gave up 1 base, with 10 bases separating them. CDR3 size: 16 residues. The CDR3 bases are TGTGCCAGCAGTTTATCGGTTGGGGGCAGCAATCAGCCCCAGCATTTT. This gives the protein CASSLSVGGSNQPQHF.

The chain combines TRBV18 with TRBJ2-7; TRBD2 aligns across 8 bases. The ends lost 0 bases at V and 0 bases at J; junction bases unmatched: 4. The CDR3 totals 16 residues. Germline V gene sequence: CDR1 KGHSH, CDR2 LQKENI. The CDR3, as DNA: TGTGCCAGCTCACCACCGGGCGGGAGGAACTCCTACGAGCAGTACTTC. This codes for CASSPPGGRNSYEQYF. Based on the CDR3 plus reference TRBV18 and TRBJ2-7, the full variable domain is NAGVMQNPRHLVRRRGQEARLRCSPMKGHSHVYWYRQLPEEGLKFMVYLQKENIIDESGMPKERFSAEFPKEGPSILRIQQVVRGDSAAYFCASSPPGGRNSYEQYFGPGTRLTVT.

This chain uses TRBV2 with TRBJ1-5, with no clear D. This CDR3 is 11 amino acids long. Per germline, CDR1 SNHLY and CDR2 FYNNEI. The V end was cut by 3 bases, the J end by 10 bases, with 7 bases between. The CDR3 region is CASSEAGPQHF. The DNA for the CDR3 is TGTGCCAGCAGTGAGGCTGGACCCCAGCATTTT.

V usage is TRBV4-3 and J usage is TRBJ2-7, with D unresolved. V was shortened by 1 base and J by 2 bases, with 21 bases between the two germline ends. The CDR3 length is 18 residues. Germline CDR1 LGHNA, CDR2 YSLEER. In DNA, the CDR3 is TGCGCCAGCAGCCAAGCCATCCCCAGGCCAGTCCTTACCTACGAGCAGTACTTC. Translating it yields CASSQAIPRPVLTYEQYF.

This chain links TRBV4-2 with TRBJ2-3; D is uncertain. Germline loops: CDR1 LGHNA, CDR2 YNFKEQ. V lost 1 base to trimming and J lost 4 bases, with 9 bases between them. This CDR3 has 14 amino acids. CDR3 amino acids: CASSQAGSPDTQYF. The CDR3 DNA reads TGTGCCAGCAGCCAAGCAGGTTCCCCAGATACGCAGTATTTT.

The J gene is TRBJ1-2, the V gene TRBV5-1, with TRBD1 as a possible D gene (5 bases). V was trimmed by 0 bases and J by 6 bases, leaving 9 bases between them. Germline V gene data show CDR1 as SGHRS and CDR2 as YFSETQ. CDR3 length equals 13 residues. The CDR3 DNA sequence: TGCGCCAGCAGCTTGGGTCAGGGAAATGGCTACACCTTC. Translation: CASSLGQGNGYTF.

The rearrangement joins TRBV6-5 to TRBJ2-7; 9 nucleotides line up with TRBD1. The germline V gene encodes CDR1 MNHEY and CDR2 SVGAGI. The CDR3 contains 15 residues. Trimming at V came to 0 bases and at J to 6 bases, leaving 6 bases not matched to a gene. The CDR3 spells CASSYSLQGAAEQYF. CDR3 sequence (DNA): TGTGCCAGCAGTTACTCTTTACAGGGGGCTGCCGAGCAGTACTTC.

The rearrangement uses TRBV2 and TRBJ2-1; D is unresolved. Germline V gene data show CDR1 as SNHLY and CDR2 as FYNNEI. The CDR3 covers 11 residues. The germline V and J ends were trimmed by 5 bases and 10 bases, with 9 bases remaining between them. This CDR3 reads CASSSDQEQFF. The CDR3 region has the DNA TGTGCCAGCAGTTCGGACCAAGAGCAGTTCTTC.

This chain uses TRBV5-4 with TRBJ1-2, with 9 bases that match TRBD1. Unmatched junction bases numbered 2, after V lost 4 bases and J lost 4 bases. This CDR3 contains 13 residues. Germline assignment: CDR1 SGHNT and CDR2 YYREEE (reference sequence). The DNA of the CDR3 is TGTGCCAGCAGCCCGGACAGGGGCTATGGCTACACCTTC. Protein product: CASSPDRGYGYTF.

The chain recombines TRBV18 with TRBJ1-4, with 9 nucleotides matching TRBD1. Germline values: CDR1 KGHSH, CDR2 LQKENI. J lost 8 bases, V lost 3 bases, and 7 bases had no gene match. This CDR3 contains 15 residues. The CDR3 sequence is CASSPRTGADEKLFF. As DNA, the CDR3 is TGTGCCAGCTCACCCCGGACAGGGGCGGACGAAAAACTGTTTTTT.

The rearrangement joins TRBV5-1 to TRBJ1-5; D is perhaps TRBD1 (6 bases). V shed 0 bases and J shed 5 bases, with 12 bases lying between them. CDR1 and CDR2 (germline): SGHRS, YFSETQ. This CDR3 contains 15 residues. CDR3 DNA sequence: TGCGCCAGCAGCTTGGCGGGGACACAAGATCAGCCCCAGCATTTT. Protein sequence: CASSLAGTQDQPQHF. Looking up the rest from reference TRBV5-1 and TRBJ1-5 gives the full variable domain: KAGVTQTPRYLIKTRGQQVTLSCSPISGHRSVSWYQQTPGQGLQFLFEYFSETQRNKGNFPGRFSGRQFSNSRSEMNVSTLELGDSALYLCASSLAGTQDQPQHFGDGTRLSIL.

This sequence joins TRBV28 and TRBJ1-2, with unresolved D. Germline-derived CDR1 and CDR2 are MDHEN and SYDVKM. Trimming removed 3 bases at V and 1 base at J, with 12 bases between. The CDR3 runs 15 residues. This chain's CDR3 is CASSFPGYGNYGYTF. Here the CDR3 DNA reads TGTGCCAGCAGTTTTCCCGGGTATGGTAACTATGGCTACACCTTC.

This chain links TRBV1 with TRBJ1-6; the table's D call, TRBD1, was not checked against the DNA. TRBV1 is a documented pseudogene. There are 14 residues in the CDR3. CDR3 protein: CTSTGTTGNSPLHF. CDR3 DNA: TGCACCAGCACTGGAACGACAGGGAACTCACCCCTCCACTTT.

The J gene is TRBJ1-1, the V gene TRBV5-1, with D unresolved. CDR3 length: 16 residues. V gave up 6 bases and J gave up 6 bases, with 24 bases separating them. CDR1 is SGHRS and CDR2 is YFSETQ in the germline V gene. CDR3 in DNA: TGCGCCAGCAATCCTGGAGGGATGGGGTTGGGCTCTGAAGCTTTCTTT. Its protein product is CASNPGGMGLGSEAFF.

V is TRBV9 and J is TRBJ1-1, with a possible D match to TRBD1 (5 bases). Germline CDR1 reads SGDLS; CDR2 reads YYNGEE. Trimming left V 1 base short and J 4 bases short, with 8 bases between. The CDR3 sequence is 13 residues long. The CDR3 sequence: CASSVRGTTEAFF. CDR3 DNA: TGTGCCAGCAGCGTAAGGGGTACCACTGAAGCTTTCTTT.

This chain links TRBV5-4 with TRBJ2-2; 12 bases line up with TRBD2. Germline CDR1 is SGHNT and CDR2 is YYREEE (reference sequence). The junction had 2 bases not matched to a gene; V was cut back by 4 bases and J by 1 base. CDR3 size: 16 residues. CDR3 sequence (DNA): TGTGCCAGCAGCGCGGGACTAGCGGGGAACACCGGGGAGCTGTTTTTT. Its protein is CASSAGLAGNTGELFF.

The rearrangement links TRBV6-2 or TRBV6-3 to TRBJ1-4; a weak D match, TRBD1 (5 bases). This CDR3 comprises 17 residues. The V and J ends lost 0 bases and 8 bases respectively, with 19 bases between them. CDR1 is MNHEY, CDR2 SVGEGT, per germline. In DNA form, the CDR3 reads TGTGCCAGCAGTTACTCTGGGACGGACTCACACAGGGAAAAACTGTTTTTT. Its translation: CASSYSGTDSHREKLFF.